Each of the 31 T cell receptor beta chains below was sequenced from the same sample in a study of blood T cells in healthy people across ages. A sample-barcoded 5' primer and a J-beta primer mix were used in a second PCR of roughly 6 to 11 cycles. TCRdb passed the 5' RACE reads through MiXCR, listing each CDR3 protein once. The sample shows more than 650,000 distinct CDR3 sequences, roughly 50% of them seen only once. Source material: blood. These receptors originate from a man aged 80 or over in good health.

J is TRBJ2-4 and V is TRBV4-1, with 7 nucleotides matching TRBD1. The J call may be in error: the DNA end matches TRBJ2-5 better. The CDR3 is 14 amino acids. Germline V gene data show CDR1 as MGHRA and CDR2 as YSYEKL. CDR3 sequence: CASSQMTGQETQYF. DNA for the CDR3: TGCGCCAGCAGCCAAATGACAGGGCAAGAGACCCAGTACTTC.

This clonotype showed up just a few times. The chain carries TRBV28 and TRBJ2-1; D is ambiguous. Per the germline V gene, CDR1 is MDHEN and CDR2 is SYDVKM. The CDR3 loop spans 15 amino acids. V lost 7 bases to trimming and J lost 0 bases, with 13 bases between them. CDR3 DNA sequence: TGTGCCAGCACCCCCGTAATCAGCTCCTACAATGAGCAGTTCTTC. Encoded protein: CASTPVISSYNEQFF.

This clonotype has only a few counts. The chain couples TRBV11-1 to TRBJ2-1; D is unclear. CDR1 and CDR2 (germline): SGHAT, FQDESV (reference sequence). The CDR3 runs to 13 residues. Trimming left V 1 base short and J 9 bases short, with 10 bases between. CDR3 sequence: CASSLEVGSEQFF. CDR3 DNA: TGTGCCAGCAGCTTAGAGGTCGGAAGTGAGCAGTTCTTC. The full variable domain, its missing parts supplied by reference TRBV11-1 and TRBJ2-1, is EAEVAQSPRYKITEKSQAVAFWCDPISGHATLYWYRQILGQGPELLVQFQDESVVDDSQLPKDRFSAERLKGVDSTLKIQPAELGDSAMYLCASSLEVGSEQFFGPGTRLTVL.

CDR3 in amino acids: CASSQTQRVTGELFF. The CDR3 nucleotides read TGTGCCAGCAGTCAGACCCAAAGGGTCACCGGGGAGCTGTTTTTT. The chain has TRBV7-9 and TRBJ2-2; the D is unclear. V was clipped by 6 bases and J by 4 bases, with 15 bases between them. There are 15 residues in the CDR3. Germline loops: CDR1 SEHNR, CDR2 FQNEAQ (reference sequence).

This clonotype appeared a single time. A junction boundary mismatches the germline segment, possibly from a read error. The chain employs TRBV6-5 and TRBJ2-1; 9 bases agree with TRBD2. Germline CDR1 reads MNHEY; CDR2 reads SVGAGI. The CDR3 runs 13 residues. CDR3 in DNA: TGTGCCATCAGTTACTCGATTAGCGGGAGGCAGTTCTTC. Amino acid sequence: CAISYSISGRQFF.

In its sample, this clonotype was seen a few times. The V gene is TRBV7-2, the J gene TRBJ2-1, with 7 bases identical to TRBD2. Losses at the gene ends were 9 bases for V and 5 bases for J; bases not matched to a gene: 13. This CDR3 comprises 15 residues. Per germline, CDR1 SGHTA and CDR2 FQGNSA. CDR3: CASSLGRAGNNEQFF. In DNA, the CDR3 is TGTGCCAGTAGCCTGGGACGAGCGGGGAACAATGAGCAGTTCTTC.

The chain has TRBV29-1 and TRBJ2-7; D remains ambiguous. Between the trimmed V and J ends, which lost 4 bases and 3 bases, there was a span of 7 bases. CDR1 and CDR2 from the germline V gene are SQVTM and ANQGSEA. The CDR3 loop spans 11 amino acids. CDR3 nucleotide sequence: TGCAGCGTTGGGACCGACTACGAGCAGTACTTC. It codes for CSVGTDYEQYF.

About this clonotype itself: The germline gene is not matched at one end of the junction; a read error may be the cause. The chain is built from TRBV29-1 and TRBJ2-5, with 7 bases lining up with TRBD2. The germline V gene has CDR1 SQVTM and CDR2 ANQGSEA. CDR3 length: 13 residues. CDR3 sequence reads: CSATRGVQATQYF. The CDR3 DNA sequence: TGCAGCGCTACCCGGGGGGTACAAGCGACCCAGTACTTC.

As DNA, the CDR3 is TGCAGTGCTAGACCAATCCCTGGGACAGGCGGGCAGAGCACAGATACGCAGTATTTT. Its translation: CSARPIPGTGGQSTDTQYF. The rearrangement uses TRBV20-1 and TRBJ2-3; 8 nucleotides match TRBD1. CDR3 length equals 19 residues. CDR1 and CDR2 from the germline V gene are DFQATT and SNEGSKA (reference sequence). V was clipped by 2 bases and J by 0 bases; unmatched bases: 16.

This chain links TRBV25-1 with TRBJ1-1; 7 bases match TRBD1. V shed 11 bases, J shed 4 bases, and the junction held 16 bases outside the gene matches. The CDR3 has 15 residues. Germline V lookup: CDR1 MGHDK, CDR2 SYGVNS. In DNA, the CDR3 is TGTGCCTCCCTTCCTCATACAGGGGAAAGCACTGAAGCTTTCTTT. It is translated as CASLPHTGESTEAFF.

This clonotype was observed a handful of times. The V call is TRBV20-1, the J call TRBJ2-6; D uncertain. The CDR3 is 11 amino acids. The V gene's germline CDR1 is DFQATT and CDR2 SNEGSKA (reference sequence). V was trimmed by 0 bases and J by 10 bases, leaving 4 bases between them. The CDR3 DNA reads TGCAGTGCTAGAGACACGAACGTCCTGACTTTC. Amino acid sequence: CSARDTNVLTF.

The rearrangement uses TRBV6-1 and TRBJ2-1; no firm D call. Germline assignment: CDR1 MNHNS and CDR2 SASEGT. V dropped 6 bases and J dropped 7 bases, with 13 bases sitting between them. The CDR3 sequence is 13 residues long. CDR3 loop: CASSPGPWNEQFF. In nucleotides, the CDR3 is TGTGCCAGCAGCCCAGGACCTTGGAATGAGCAGTTCTTC.

Only a few counts were recorded for this clonotype. The V and J genes are TRBV10-3 and TRBJ2-3, with TRBD1 matching over 9 bases. Germline trimming cut 6 bases from V and 4 bases from J; bases unmatched to any gene: 5. The germline V gene encodes CDR1 ENHRY and CDR2 SYGVKD. The CDR3 is made up of 14 amino acids. CDR3 coding DNA: TGTGCCATCAGCGGGACAGGGCTCGCAGATACGCAGTATTTT. Encoded protein: CAISGTGLADTQYF.

This clonotype was found a few times. This rearrangement joins TRBV6-2 or TRBV6-3 to TRBJ2-1; D perhaps matches TRBD1 (5 bases). The CDR3 runs 14 residues. Germline CDR1 and CDR2: MNHEY and SVGEGT. V lost 7 bases, J lost 2 bases, and 12 bases lay in between. The CDR3, as DNA: TGTGCCAGCACCCGGCAGGGCACCTACAATGAGCAGTTCTTC. Its protein product is CASTRQGTYNEQFF.

This clonotype has only a few counts. V is TRBV29-1 and J is TRBJ2-1; 9 bases are shared with TRBD2. Trimming at V came to 5 bases and at J to 7 bases, leaving 6 bases not matched to a gene. Germline-derived CDR1 and CDR2 are SQVTM and ANQGSEA. CDR3 size: 13 residues. This CDR3 reads CSVSSGRRNEQFF. The CDR3 bases are TGCAGCGTTAGTAGCGGGAGAAGGAATGAGCAGTTCTTC.

V and J are TRBV2 and TRBJ1-1, with a tentative D call TRBD1 (5 bases). The CDR3 covers 15 residues. Trimming shortened V by 2 bases and J by 1 base, and 11 bases separated the two germline ends. The germline gives CDR1 SNHLY, CDR2 FYNNEI. The CDR3 sequence: CASSETGTRNTEAFF. The CDR3 DNA reads TGTGCCAGCAGTGAAACGGGGACTAGGAACACTGAAGCTTTCTTT.

This chain links TRBV7-2 with TRBJ1-1; D call uncertain. The CDR3 loop spans 16 amino acids. The V gene lost 1 base and the J gene lost 6 bases, with 18 bases spanning the gap. The germline CDR1 and CDR2 sequences are SGHTA and FQGNSA. CDR3 residues: CASSLDFRAQGAEAFF. The CDR3 DNA reads TGTGCCAGCAGCTTAGACTTCCGGGCACAAGGCGCTGAAGCTTTCTTT.

This chain joins TRBV6-6 and TRBJ2-5; a weak D match, TRBD1 (6 bases). Germline lookup yields CDR1 MNHNY and CDR2 SVGAGI (reference sequence). This CDR3 is 16 amino acids long. V was clipped by 4 bases and J by 11 bases, with 26 bases between them. The DNA for the CDR3 is TGTGCCAGCAGTTCCACCAGGGGCGGCCAGTACAATGAGCAGTACTTC. This gives the protein CASSSTRGGQYNEQYF.

A note on this clonotype: At one boundary the junction diverges from the germline segment, which might be a read error. J is TRBJ2-6 and V is TRBV5-1, with D perhaps TRBD1 (5 bases). CDR1 is SGHRS and CDR2 is YFSETQ in the germline V gene. The CDR3 is 15 amino acids. This CDR3 reads CASNLVGAGANVLTF. CDR3 bases: TGCGCCAGCAACTTGGTAGGGGCTGGGGCCAACGTCCTGACTTTC.

This clonotype appeared a few times. V usage is TRBV15 and J usage is TRBJ2-5, with TRBD2 matching over 14 bases. Trimming took 1 base from V and 4 from J; bases not matched to a gene: 5. CDR1 LNHNV and CDR2 YYDKDF come from the germline V gene (reference sequence). The length of the CDR3 is 17 residues. CDR3 amino acids: CATSRAFGLAGGETQYF. The CDR3 DNA reads TGTGCCACCAGCAGAGCTTTTGGACTAGCGGGAGGAGAGACCCAGTACTTC.

The rearrangement links TRBV29-1 to TRBJ1-2, with 9 bases lining up with TRBD1. The CDR3 contains 14 residues. J lost 0 bases, V lost 4 bases, and 3 bases had no gene match. Germline V gene data show CDR1 as SQVTM and CDR2 as ANQGSEA. CDR3 sequence: CSVGGDRANYGYTF. The CDR3 DNA reads as TGCAGCGTTGGTGGGGACAGGGCTAACTATGGCTACACCTTC.

The J gene is TRBJ2-7, the V gene TRBV3-1; 8 bases are shared with TRBD2. With 0 bases clipped from V and 6 bases from J, the junction kept 4 bases outside the gene matches. Germline CDR1 is LGHDT and CDR2 is YNNKEL (reference sequence). CDR3 size: 14 residues. The CDR3 DNA is TGTGCCAGCAGCCAAGAGGGCGGACTAGCCGAGCAGTACTTC. Translating it yields CASSQEGGLAEQYF.

V and J are TRBV20-1 and TRBJ1-6, with D possibly TRBD1 on 5 matching bases. Germline CDR1 and CDR2: DFQATT and SNEGSKA (reference sequence). This CDR3 contains 15 residues. The ends were cut back, 3 bases at V and 2 bases at J, with 11 bases in the middle. The CDR3 coding sequence is TGCAGTGCTAGCGGGGGTAGTACCTATAATTCACCCCTCCACTTT. Translated, it gives CSASGGSTYNSPLHF.

This clonotype has a count of ten or more. This rearrangement joins TRBV20-1 to TRBJ2-7; 7 bases align to TRBD2. Trimming took 6 bases from V and 3 from J; bases not matched to a gene: 5. The CDR3 runs 12 residues. Germline assignment: CDR1 DFQATT and CDR2 SNEGSKA (reference sequence). The CDR3: CSAVRGSYEQYF. As DNA, the CDR3 is TGCAGTGCAGTGCGCGGGAGCTACGAGCAGTACTTC.

The chain carries TRBV7-2 and TRBJ1-2; 7 bases are shared with TRBD1. The CDR3 runs 13 residues. Germline assignment: CDR1 SGHTA and CDR2 FQGNSA. V was clipped by 5 bases and J by 7 bases; unmatched bases: 7. The DNA for the CDR3 is TGTGCCAGCAGCGCCGCCGGGACAGCTGGCTACACCTTC. Protein: CASSAAGTAGYTF.

Regarding this clonotype: A junction end diverges from the germline sequence, so it may reflect a read error. The chain joins TRBV10-3 to TRBJ1-1; 9 bases line up with TRBD1. The CDR3 spans 14 residues. CDR1 and CDR2 from the germline V gene are ENHRY and SYGVKD. DNA of the CDR3: TGTGCCATCATTGAGGGACAGGGTTGGGCTGAAGCTTTCTTT. Amino acids: CAIIEGQGWAEAFF.

In this sample, this clonotype turned up a few times. This chain uses TRBV28 with TRBJ2-5, with D possibly TRBD2 on 6 matching bases. The CDR3 loop spans 13 amino acids. CDR1 MDHEN and CDR2 SYDVKM come from the germline V gene. With 7 bases removed from V and 4 bases from J, the gap between germline ends came to 13 bases. The chain's CDR3 is CASTLGGGETQYF. In DNA form, the CDR3 reads TGTGCCAGCACCTTGGGGGGAGGAGAGACCCAGTACTTC.

This clonotype was recorded at least ten times. The chain employs TRBV12-3 or TRBV12-4 and TRBJ2-1, with 8 bases lining up with TRBD1. Trimming at V came to 4 bases and at J to 6 bases, leaving 2 bases not matched to a gene. The CDR3 spans 13 residues. CDR3 bases: TGTGCCAGCAGTTCAACAGGGGGCAATGAGCAGTTCTTC. This gives the protein CASSSTGGNEQFF.

The chain joins TRBV10-3 to TRBJ2-7, with 9 nucleotides matching TRBD2. Looked up from germline, CDR1 is ENHRY and CDR2 is SYGVKD. The CDR3 has 11 residues. J was trimmed by 6 bases and V by 8 bases; bases with no gene match: 2. The CDR3 spells CAIGTSSEQYF. DNA for the CDR3: TGTGCCATCGGGACTAGCAGCGAGCAGTACTTC.

This clonotype was seen a single time. The junction and the germline gene differ at one end; a read error may be behind it. This chain uses TRBV2 with TRBJ2-1; D call uncertain. The CDR3 totals 11 residues. Germline V gene lookup returns CDR1 SNHLY and CDR2 FYNNEI. This CDR3 is CACSEYNEQFF. The CDR3 DNA sequence: TGTGCCTGCAGTGAATACAATGAGCAGTTCTTC.

V is TRBV28 and J is TRBJ2-7; 9 positions match TRBD2. J gave up 7 bases and V 7 bases, and 11 bases lay outside the gene matches. The CDR3 contains 14 residues. The germline V gene encodes CDR1 MDHEN and CDR2 SYDVKM. The CDR3 nucleotides read TGTGCCAGCACCCCTCCAGCTAGCGGGAAAGAGCAGTACTTC. It yields the protein CASTPPASGKEQYF.